What follows are 16 T cell receptor beta chains derived from one specimen sequenced in a study of OX40 agonist ivuxolimab in advanced cancers. Clones were read by immunoSEQ multiplex PCR, and TCRdb kept only the in-frame ones, dropping some. Of over 30,000 clones in the sample, about 76% were seen once. The sample here was CD4+ or CD8+ T cells sorted from blood, taken in a trial of the OX40 agonist ivuxolimab. Every receptor here comes from an adult with an advanced solid tumor such as melanoma, head and neck, liver or kidney cancer.

The chain has TRBV30 and TRBJ2-2; 9 bases align to TRBD1. Germline trimming cut 4 bases from V and 4 bases from J; bases unmatched to any gene: 4. From germline, CDR1 is GTSNPN and CDR2 SVGIG (reference sequence). The CDR3 has 14 amino acids. The DNA for the CDR3 is TGTGCCTGGAAGACAGGGGGAGTCACCGGGGAGCTGTTTTTT. Encoded protein: CAWKTGGVTGELFF.

This clone was seen only a few times. The chain combines TRBV28 with TRBJ1-1; TRBD1 matches 7 bases. CDR1 and CDR2 from the germline V gene are MDHEN and SYDVKM. The CDR3 is 12 amino acids. V was clipped by 10 bases and J by 7 bases; unmatched bases: 9. CDR3 sequence: CATERGLDEAFF. CDR3 bases: TGTGCCACCGAGAGGGGGCTGGATGAAGCTTTCTTT.

For this clone: Other nucleotide sequences in the sample specify the same CDR3. The genes are TRBV5-1 and TRBJ2-5, with D perhaps matching TRBD2 (5 bases). The CDR3 totals 13 residues. V lost 0 bases, J lost 3 bases, and 6 bases lay in between. The germline gives CDR1 SGHRS, CDR2 YFSETQ. CDR3 sequence: CASSLAGKETQYF. In DNA, the CDR3 is TGCGCCAGCAGCTTGGCCGGGAAAGAGACCCAGTACTTC. The full variable domain, its missing parts supplied by reference TRBV5-1 and TRBJ2-5, is KAGVTQTPRYLIKTRGQQVTLSCSPISGHRSVSWYQQTPGQGLQFLFEYFSETQRNKGNFPGRFSGRQFSNSRSEMNVSTLELGDSALYLCASSLAGKETQYFGPGTRLLVL.

This clone occurred a few times. The chain joins TRBV27 to TRBJ1-2, with 7 bases matching TRBD1. V was clipped by 3 bases and J by 8 bases; unmatched bases: 6. The CDR3 runs to 13 residues. From germline, CDR1 is MNHEY and CDR2 SMNVEV (reference sequence). This CDR3 is CASSFRDSGGYTF. CDR3 DNA: TGTGCCAGCAGTTTCCGGGACAGCGGCGGCTACACCTTC.

The chain couples TRBV29-1 to TRBJ1-2, with unresolved D. In germline, CDR1 is SQVTM, CDR2 ANQGSEA. Deletions cut 1 base from V and 3 bases from J, with 6 bases between. This CDR3 spans 12 amino acids. The CDR3 spells CSVEATDYGYTF. CDR3 in DNA: TGCAGCGTTGAAGCCACTGACTATGGCTACACCTTC.

The sample holds a few counts of this clone. The same CDR3 can be traced to other DNA sequences in this sample. V usage is TRBV15 and J usage is TRBJ1-5; no reliable D call. The germline gives CDR1 LNHNV, CDR2 YYDKDF (reference sequence). Trimming stripped 0 bases from V and 7 bases from J, with 13 bases between. This CDR3 spans 15 amino acids. The CDR3 here is CATSRDPGGGQPQHF. CDR3 coding DNA: TGTGCCACCAGCAGAGATCCGGGAGGCGGGCAGCCCCAGCATTTT.

The chain recombines TRBV6-6 with TRBJ1-2, with TRBD1 identical over 8 bases. The CDR3 has 14 residues. The germline gives CDR1 MNHNY, CDR2 SVGAGI (reference sequence). J was trimmed by 4 bases and V by 5 bases; bases with no gene match: 6. The DNA of the CDR3 is TGTGCCAGCAGTGGCCGGGACAGGCGCTATGGCTACACCTTC. Protein product: CASSGRDRRYGYTF.

CDR3 DNA: TGCGCCAGCCGACTTAAAGAACTTTATGGCTACACCTTC. Residues: CASRLKELYGYTF. V usage is TRBV5-1 and J usage is TRBJ1-2; no clear D. Looked up from germline, CDR1 is SGHRS and CDR2 is YFSETQ. Trimming stripped 7 bases from V and 5 bases from J, with 15 bases between. This CDR3 region has 13 residues.

The gene calls are TRBV15 and TRBJ1-1, with D unresolved. This CDR3 is built from 15 residues. The ends were cut back, 0 bases at V and 1 base at J, with 9 bases in the middle. CDR1 is LNHNV and CDR2 is YYDKDF in the germline V gene (reference sequence). The CDR3 nucleotides read TGTGCCACCAGCAGAGACCTCGGGCCGAACACTGAAGCTTTCTTT. Translation gives CATSRDLGPNTEAFF.

The J gene is TRBJ2-1, the V gene TRBV29-1; the match to TRBD1 covers 9 bases. In germline, CDR1 is SQVTM, CDR2 ANQGSEA. Trimming removed 5 bases from V and 6 bases from J; junction bases left unmatched: 5. The CDR3 covers 13 residues. The CDR3 sequence is CSVNRQGGNEQFF. CDR3 nucleotides: TGCAGCGTTAATAGACAGGGGGGCAATGAGCAGTTCTTC.

This chain joins TRBV6-5 and TRBJ2-7; D perhaps matches TRBD2 (6 bases). V lost 2 bases, J lost 6 bases, and 17 bases lay in between. The CDR3 has 15 residues. In germline, CDR1 is MNHEY, CDR2 SVGAGI. The CDR3 DNA sequence: TGTGCCAGCAGTTACACTTCGTGGCGGGAAGGCGAGCAGTACTTC. Its translation: CASSYTSWREGEQYF.

The genes are TRBV2 and TRBJ2-5; TRBD2 agrees at 8 bases. Losses at the gene ends were 6 bases for V and 1 base for J; bases not matched to a gene: 13. The CDR3 has 17 amino acids. Germline V CDR1 and CDR2: SNHLY, FYNNEI. This CDR3 reads CASRASGGGKTQETQYF. The CDR3 DNA reads TGTGCCAGCAGGGCTTCGGGCGGGGGGAAAACCCAAGAGACCCAGTACTTC.

This clone was counted between two and nine times. CDR3 nucleotides: TGTGCCAGCAGCTTAGTCCAGGGGAACACTGAAGCTTTCTTT. Translating gives CASSLVQGNTEAFF. The chain is built from TRBV14 and TRBJ1-1; TRBD1 might be the D (5 bases). Looked up from germline, CDR1 is SGHDN and CDR2 is FVKESK. Trimming removed 5 bases from V and 1 base from J, with 11 bases in between. CDR3 length: 14 amino acids.

This clone was detected many times. The gene calls are TRBV27 and TRBJ1-2; D is unclear. This CDR3 has 15 amino acids. The V gene's germline CDR1 is MNHEY and CDR2 SMNVEV (reference sequence). V was trimmed by 7 bases and J by 5 bases, leaving 20 bases between them. CDR3 residues: CASTSTNLLGYGYTF. In DNA, the CDR3 is TGTGCCAGCACCTCGACGAACCTACTGGGATATGGCTACACCTTC.

This clone was observed once. The rearrangement uses TRBV5-1 and TRBJ1-3, with 11 bases aligning to TRBD1. This CDR3 is built from 15 residues. Germline lookup yields CDR1 SGHRS and CDR2 YFSETQ. V was pared by 4 bases and J by 2 bases, with 2 bases of the junction left unmatched. The CDR3 coding sequence is TGCGCCAGCAGCGGGGGACAGGGGGCTGGAAACACCATATATTTT. Translation gives CASSGGQGAGNTIYF.

This clone showed up just a few times. This chain joins TRBV6-5 and TRBJ2-7; 9 bases line up with TRBD2. Germline trimming cut 4 bases from V and 1 base from J; bases unmatched to any gene: 5. Germline V gives CDR1 MNHEY, CDR2 SVGAGI. This CDR3 has 15 residues. The CDR3 loop reads CASSSPRGGSYEQYF. CDR3 nucleotides: TGTGCCAGCAGTTCTCCGCGGGGGGGTTCCTACGAGCAGTACTTC.